Below are 9 T cell receptor beta chains sequenced from a single sample in a study of tumor-infiltrating lymphocytes in primary liver carcinoma. The study co-extracted DNA and RNA from roughly 20-30 mg of unsorted bulk tissue. Reverse transcription of approximately 500 ng total RNA with a constant-region primer produced TCR beta cDNA. Three nested multiplex PCR rounds, a slightly modified ARM-PCR method, built the TCR beta libraries. The first two PCR rounds used TRBV1-TRBV30 primers with a Cbeta primer, roughly 10 cycles each. MiXCR was run by TCRdb on the multiplex PCR reads, yielding one entry per CDR3 protein. The sample comprises tens of thousands of distinct CDR3 sequences, about three quarters of which are singletons, and about 20% rests with the top ten. The sequencing sample was made of liver tumor tissue from sampling region 2. Noted subset: tumor region T2, inferior pole. These TCRs come from a man in his forties with primary liver carcinoma and hepatitis B virus infection.

This clonotype was counted only a few times. An end of the junction differs from the germline gene, which may be a read error. The chain recombines TRBV5-6 with TRBJ2-7; no reliable D call. The CDR3 loop spans 13 amino acids. Germline-derived CDR1 and CDR2 are SGHDT and YYEEEE. The CDR3 is CASNSLMVYEQYF. The CDR3 nucleotides read TGTGCCAGCAACTCCTTGATGGTCTACGAGCAATACTTC.

This clonotype has only a few counts. This likely comes from a read error, as the CDR3 has no conserved phenylalanine or tryptophan at its end. The chain has TRBV29-1 and TRBJ2-7; D remains unclear. Germline assignment: CDR1 SQVTM and CDR2 ANQGSEA. V lost 6 bases, J lost 0 bases, and 12 bases lay in between. The CDR3 runs 13 residues. The CDR3 spells CSVAVPLSYEQYI. The CDR3 DNA is TGCAGCGTGGCGGTCCCCCTCTCCTACGAGCAGTACATC.

In regard to this clonotype: It is likely a read error, because the conserved phenylalanine at the end of the CDR3 is missing. The chain is built from TRBV29-1 and TRBJ2-1; 12 nucleotides agree with TRBD2. CDR3 length: 13 residues. The V gene end was trimmed by 7 bases and the J gene end by 8 bases; junction bases not matched to a gene: 6. CDR1 SQVTM and CDR2 ANQGSEA come from the germline V gene. The CDR3 sequence is CSGTSGKFYEQFL. The DNA of the CDR3 is TGCAGCGGGACTAGCGGGAAGTTCTATGAGCAGTTCCTT.

Many counts were recorded for this clonotype. The chain carries TRBV19 and TRBJ2-2, with 8 bases fitting TRBD2. V lost 9 bases and J lost 4; bases outside the gene matches: 10. The CDR3 has 15 amino acids. Germline loops: CDR1 LNHDA, CDR2 SQIVND (reference sequence). CDR3 DNA sequence: TGTGCCAGCCATAGCGGGACCTCGGGCACCGGGGAGCTGTTTTTT. It is translated as CASHSGTSGTGELFF.

This clonotype was picked up many times. The chain combines TRBV14 with TRBJ2-7; D is perhaps TRBD2 (5 bases). This CDR3 has 14 residues. Germline CDR1 reads SGHDN; CDR2 reads FVKESK. V gave up 1 base and J gave up 0 bases, with 7 bases separating them. The CDR3 nucleotides read TGTGCCAGCAGCCAAGCGGGGTTCTCCTACGAGCAGTACTTC. It translates to CASSQAGFSYEQYF. The full variable domain, with the rest looked up from reference TRBV14 and TRBJ2-7, is EAGVTQFPSHSVIEKGQTVTLRCDPISGHDNLYWYRRVMGKEIKFLLHFVKESKQDESGMPNNRFLAERTGGTYSTLKVQPAELEDSGVYFCASSQAGFSYEQYFGPGTRLTVT.

A note on this clonotype: Without the conserved terminal phenylalanine or tryptophan, this CDR3 likely stems from a read error. The V and J genes are TRBV7-9 and TRBJ2-1; D gene ambiguous. The CDR3 runs to 13 residues. Germline loops: CDR1 SEHNR, CDR2 FQNEAQ (reference sequence). Trimming cost V 1 base and J 12 bases, with 13 bases left between them. The CDR3 DNA reads as TGTGCCAGCAGCTTAGAGGATTGTGAATGGCAGTTCTTA. Translated: CASSLEDCEWQFL.

The chain couples TRBV6-5 to TRBJ2-7, with TRBD2 matching over 7 bases. Unmatched junction bases numbered 16, after V lost 7 bases and J lost 7 bases. From germline, CDR1 is MNHEY and CDR2 SVGAGI. The CDR3 extends over 15 amino acids. CDR3 residues: CASMTKTSREGEQYF. In nucleotides, the CDR3 is TGTGCCAGCATGACGAAGACTAGCAGGGAAGGGGAGCAGTACTTC.

The chain combines TRBV14 with TRBJ2-1, with 8 bases lining up with TRBD2. Germline V gene data show CDR1 as SGHDN and CDR2 as FVKESK. This CDR3 has 16 residues. V lost 9 bases, J lost 5 bases, and 15 bases stayed unmatched. The CDR3: CASSTVAGWVNNEQFF. CDR3 bases: TGTGCCAGTAGTACCGTAGCGGGGTGGGTAAACAATGAGCAGTTCTTC.

On this clonotype itself: This is likely a read error, given that the CDR3 carries no conserved phenylalanine or tryptophan at its end. Because the CDR3's place on the DNA is in doubt, the DNA is left out and the CDR3 is given as listed by TCRdb. This chain uses TRBV11-2 with TRBJ2-1; the table's D gene call, TRBD1, was not cross checked with the DNA. The germline CDR1 and CDR2 sequences are SGHAT and FQNNGV. From its first to its last residue, the CDR3 has 13 amino acids. CDR3 loop: CASSLGQTLEQSL.